This is a list of T cell receptor beta chains from one sample in a study of cytomegalovirus exposure and HLA in healthy donors. Using immunoSEQ multiplex PCR, the repertoire was profiled, and TCRdb retains in-frame clones only, with some absent. The sample has more than 90,000 clones, about 91% seen once; the top ten hold approximately 1.8%. Material for sequencing was PBMCs. These receptors all stem from a man between 18 and 35 years old in good health and CMV-seronegative. Both conserved end residues are part of each CDR3. The D gene is left open where the match is weak. A clone size is listed for some rows: how often the clone was seen (once, few, many), or a class if it is expanded.

TRBD2	.	TRBV28	TRBJ2-7	TGTGCCAGCAGCGGATCCGGGACACATACTAGCGGGAGTCTGTACGAGCAGTACTTC	CASSGSGTHTSGSLYEQYF
.	.	TRBV6-5	TRBJ2-1	TGTGCCAGCAGTTACTCGGAGTGGGATGAGCAGTTCTTC	CASSYSEWDEQFF
TRBD1	.	TRBV7-9	TRBJ1-1	TGTGCCAGCAGCTTAGAGAAGACAGGGAGGACTGAAGCTTTCTTT	CASSLEKTGRTEAFF
TRBD1	.	TRBV19	TRBJ2-2	TGTGCCAGTAATGACAGGGGAGTAACCGGGGAGCTGTTTTTT	CASNDRGVTGELFF
.	.	TRBV9	TRBJ1-1	TGTGCCAGCAGCGTAAGCCCCAGGGGAAACACTGAAGCTTTCTTT	CASSVSPRGNTEAFF
TRBD1	.	TRBV7-9	TRBJ1-2	TGTGCCAGCAGCTTAGCGGGACAGACCTATGGCTACACCTTC	CASSLAGQTYGYTF
TRBD1	few	TRBV9	TRBJ1-2	TGTGCCAGCAGCGTAGAGGGGGCAGCCACCTTC	CASSVEGAATF
TRBD1	.	TRBV10-3	TRBJ2-1	TGTGCCATCAGTGAGCAAGGGACAGGGACGGGGAATGAGCAGTTCTTC	CAISEQGTGTGNEQFF
TRBD1	.	TRBV6-1	TRBJ2-5	TGTGCCAGCAGGGAACTCAGGGGGCTAGGGGAGACCCAGTACTTC	CASRELRGLGETQYF
TRBD1	many	TRBV19	TRBJ2-1	TGTGCCAGTAGTACGCAAGCGACAGGGGTTGAATTCTACAATGAGCAGTTCTTC	CASSTQATGVEFYNEQFF
TRBD1	once	TRBV18	TRBJ1-5	TGTGCCAGCTCCGGAGGGGGCTTTCAGCCCCAGCATTTT	CASSGGGFQPQHF
TRBD2	.	TRBV19	TRBJ2-1	TGTGCCAGTAGTCGACTAGCGGGACGCGACAATGAGCAGTTCTTC	CASSRLAGRDNEQFF
.	.	TRBV6-5	TRBJ2-3	TGTGCCAGCAGTTACTCGAGTCCCTTAGATACGCAGTATTTT	CASSYSSPLDTQYF
TRBD2	.	TRBV7-2	TRBJ2-1	TGTGCCAGCAGCCCTGCCGCCGGGGGGGCTGCTGAGCAGTTCTTC	CASSPAAGGAAEQFF
TRBD2	.	TRBV4-1	TRBJ2-1	TGCGCCAGCAGATTTAGACTAGCAGATTACAATGAGCAGTTCTTC	CASRFRLADYNEQFF